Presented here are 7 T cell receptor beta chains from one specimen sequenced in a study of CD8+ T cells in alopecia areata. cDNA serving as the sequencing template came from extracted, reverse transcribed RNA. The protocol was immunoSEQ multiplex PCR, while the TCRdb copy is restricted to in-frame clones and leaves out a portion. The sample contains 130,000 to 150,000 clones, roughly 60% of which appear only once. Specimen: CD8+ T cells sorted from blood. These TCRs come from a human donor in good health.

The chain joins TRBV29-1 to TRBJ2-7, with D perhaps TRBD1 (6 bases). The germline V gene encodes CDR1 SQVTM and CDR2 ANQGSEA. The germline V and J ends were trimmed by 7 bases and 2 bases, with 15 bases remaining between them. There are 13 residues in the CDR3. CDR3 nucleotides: TGCAGCGCAAAGGACAGATACACCTACGAGCAGTACTTC. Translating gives CSAKDRYTYEQYF.

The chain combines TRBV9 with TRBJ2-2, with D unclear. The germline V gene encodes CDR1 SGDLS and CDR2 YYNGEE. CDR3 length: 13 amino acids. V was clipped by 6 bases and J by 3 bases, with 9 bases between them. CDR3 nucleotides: TGTGCCAGCACCGTGTCCGACACCGGGGAGCTGTTTTTT. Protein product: CASTVSDTGELFF.

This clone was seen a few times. CDR3 in amino acids: CASSQDSAEETQYF. CDR3 DNA sequence: TGCGCCAGCAGCCAAGATTCGGCGGAAGAGACCCAGTACTTC. The V call is TRBV4-1, the J call TRBJ2-5; D unresolved. The CDR3 runs to 14 residues. Per the germline V gene, CDR1 is MGHRA and CDR2 is YSYEKL. V was shortened by 0 bases and J by 3 bases, with 8 bases between the two germline ends.

As DNA, the CDR3 is TGCGCCAGCAGCCGGGGAGCGGGAGGGCCGTACGAGCAGTACTTC. It encodes CASSRGAGGPYEQYF. The chain couples TRBV4-1 to TRBJ2-7; the match to TRBD2 covers 10 bases. CDR1 and CDR2 from the germline V gene are MGHRA and YSYEKL. J lost 4 bases, V lost 4 bases, and 7 bases had no gene match. The CDR3 is 15 residues long.

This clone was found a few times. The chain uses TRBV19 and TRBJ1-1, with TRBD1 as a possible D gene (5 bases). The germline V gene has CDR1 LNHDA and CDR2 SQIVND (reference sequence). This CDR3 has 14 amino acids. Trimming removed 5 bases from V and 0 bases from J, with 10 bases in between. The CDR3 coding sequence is TGTGCCAGTAGTCTGTTGACAGTGAACACTGAAGCTTTCTTT. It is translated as CASSLLTVNTEAFF.

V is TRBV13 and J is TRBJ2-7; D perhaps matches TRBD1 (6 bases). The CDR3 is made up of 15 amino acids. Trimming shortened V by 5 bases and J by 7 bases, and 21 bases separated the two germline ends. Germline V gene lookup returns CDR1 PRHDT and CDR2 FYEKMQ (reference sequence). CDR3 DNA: TGTGCCAGCAGCAGAAAACAGGGATGGGCTAGGGAGCAGTACTTC. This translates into CASSRKQGWAREQYF.

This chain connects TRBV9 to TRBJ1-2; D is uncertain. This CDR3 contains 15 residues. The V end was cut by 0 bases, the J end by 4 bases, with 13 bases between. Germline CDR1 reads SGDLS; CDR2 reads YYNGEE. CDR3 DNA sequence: TGTGCCAGCAGCGTAGGAAACCTCTTGGGCTATGGCTACACCTTC. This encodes CASSVGNLLGYGYTF.